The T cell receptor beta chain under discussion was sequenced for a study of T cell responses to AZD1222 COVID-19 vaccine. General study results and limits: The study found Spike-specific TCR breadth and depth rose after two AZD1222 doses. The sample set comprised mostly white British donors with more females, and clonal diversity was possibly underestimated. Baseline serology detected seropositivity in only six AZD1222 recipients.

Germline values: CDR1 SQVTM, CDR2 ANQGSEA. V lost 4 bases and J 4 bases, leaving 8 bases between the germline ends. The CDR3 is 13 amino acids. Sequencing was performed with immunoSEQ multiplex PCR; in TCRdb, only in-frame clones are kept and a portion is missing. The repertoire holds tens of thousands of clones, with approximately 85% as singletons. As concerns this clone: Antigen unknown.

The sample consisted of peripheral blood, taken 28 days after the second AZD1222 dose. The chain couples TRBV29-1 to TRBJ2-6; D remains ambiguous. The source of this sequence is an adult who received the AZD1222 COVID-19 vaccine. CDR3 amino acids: CSVALNGANVLTF. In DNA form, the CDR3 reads TGCAGCGTTGCTCTAAACGGGGCCAACGTCCTGACTTTC.